The sequence of this T cell receptor beta chain was determined in a study of cytomegalovirus exposure and HLA in healthy donors. This clone was picked up a small number of times. The PCR ran on 60 Vbeta and 13 Jbeta primers. Data came from immunoSEQ multiplex PCR; TCRdb stores just in-frame clones and leaves some out. There are roughly 160,000 clones in the sample; roughly 81% occur only once, and approximately 13% lies in the top ten. The receptor was isolated from a woman aged 50 to 65 in good health and CMV-seronegative. Material for sequencing was PBMCs.

CDR3 amino acids: CASSLGGGGRRDTQYF. The CDR3 nucleotides read TGCGCCAGCAGCTTGGGAGGCGGGGGCCGGAGGGATACGCAGTATTTT. The chain carries TRBV5-1 and TRBJ2-3, with D possibly TRBD2 on 7 matching bases. Germline V gene lookup returns CDR1 SGHRS and CDR2 YFSETQ. The CDR3 runs 16 residues. Trimming cost V 0 bases and J 6 bases, with 17 bases left between them.